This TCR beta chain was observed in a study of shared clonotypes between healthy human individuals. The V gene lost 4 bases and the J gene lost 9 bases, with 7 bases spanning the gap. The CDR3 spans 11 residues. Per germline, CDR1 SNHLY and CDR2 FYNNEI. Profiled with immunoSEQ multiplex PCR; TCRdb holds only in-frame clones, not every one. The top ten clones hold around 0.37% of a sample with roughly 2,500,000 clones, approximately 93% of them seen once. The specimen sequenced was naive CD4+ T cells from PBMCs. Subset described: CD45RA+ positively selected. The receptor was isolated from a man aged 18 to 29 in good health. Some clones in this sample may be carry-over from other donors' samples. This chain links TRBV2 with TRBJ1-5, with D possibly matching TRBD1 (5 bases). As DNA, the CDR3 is TGTGCCAGCAGTGGGGACGGGCCCCAGCATTTT. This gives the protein CASSGDGPQHF.